The next 32 T cell receptor beta chains were all read from a single sample in a study of identical twins. TCRdb recomputed calls from the 5' RACE reads with MiXCR, one row per CDR3 protein. The sample holds just under 550,000 distinct CDR3 sequences, 13% to 15% seen once. These data were also reused for a study on yellow fever vaccine responses in identical twins.

Sequencing input: CD4+ T cells sorted from blood. These receptors came from a woman between 18 and 29 years old in good health.

This clonotype showed up just a few times. The rearrangement uses TRBV20-1 and TRBJ2-5; the match to TRBD2 covers 7 bases. CDR1 is DFQATT, CDR2 SNEGSKA, per germline (reference sequence). The ends lost 3 bases at V and 6 bases at J; junction bases unmatched: 10. This CDR3 has 14 residues. CDR3 residues: CSASFTSVGKTQYF. The CDR3 region has the DNA TGCAGTGCTAGCTTTACTAGCGTCGGAAAGACCCAGTACTTC.

This clonotype was observed a few times. The gene calls are TRBV28 and TRBJ2-1, with 8 bases fitting TRBD2. V shed 10 bases, J shed 7 bases, and the junction held 9 bases outside the gene matches. Germline V CDR1 and CDR2: MDHEN, SYDVKM. CDR3 length: 13 amino acids. As DNA, the CDR3 is TGTGCCACCCACCCGGGGGGGAGTAATGAGCAGTTCTTC. This codes for CATHPGGSNEQFF.

The rearrangement links TRBV25-1 to TRBJ1-2, with D uncertain. V was cut by 5 bases and J by 2 bases, with 15 bases left in between. Per the germline V gene, CDR1 is MGHDK and CDR2 is SYGVNS. The CDR3 length is 15 residues. This CDR3 is CASSSSRIPNYGYTF. The CDR3 nucleotides are TGTGCCAGCAGTTCCAGCAGGATTCCCAACTATGGCTACACCTTC.

This clonotype occurred a few times. This chain uses TRBV12-3 or TRBV12-4 with TRBJ2-5, with D perhaps matching TRBD2 (6 bases). The CDR3 totals 12 residues. The V end lost 6 bases, the J end lost 5 bases, and 10 bases lay between the germline ends. As DNA, the CDR3 is TGTGCCAGCAGGGGGGGTAGGGAGACCCAGTACTTC. It codes for CASRGGRETQYF.

The J gene is TRBJ2-7, the V gene TRBV12-5, with D unresolved. The CDR3 sequence is 15 residues long. With 2 bases removed from V and 0 bases from J, the gap between germline ends came to 11 bases. Per germline, CDR1 LGHNT and CDR2 FRNRAP. This CDR3 reads CASGLPQRNSYEQYF. Here the CDR3 DNA reads TGTGCTAGTGGTTTGCCCCAGCGCAACTCCTACGAGCAGTACTTC.

J is TRBJ2-6 and V is TRBV10-2; D remains ambiguous. V was pared by 6 bases and J by 4 bases, with 7 bases between. The germline gives CDR1 WSHSY, CDR2 SAAADI. The CDR3 totals 13 residues. CDR3 coding DNA: TGCGCCAGCAGGTGGGGAGGGGCCAACGTCCTGACTTTC. It translates to CASRWGGANVLTF.

V is TRBV6-1 and J is TRBJ2-7; D perhaps matches TRBD1 (6 bases). Germline loops: CDR1 MNHNS, CDR2 SASEGT. CDR3 length equals 14 residues. V lost 8 bases, J lost 3 bases, and 17 bases lay in between. The CDR3 is CASGRDKNYYEQYF. The CDR3 bases are TGTGCCAGCGGCCGGGACAAAAACTACTACGAGCAGTACTTC.

This clonotype appeared a few times. The chain has TRBV5-1 and TRBJ1-1; D may be TRBD1 (6 bases). The germline V gene has CDR1 SGHRS and CDR2 YFSETQ. The CDR3 runs 13 residues. V was pared by 5 bases and J by 3 bases, with 11 bases between. The chain's CDR3 is CASSRGGYTEAFF. The CDR3 DNA reads TGCGCCAGCAGTCGAGGGGGATACACTGAAGCTTTCTTT.

V is TRBV25-1 and J is TRBJ2-5, with a weak D call TRBD2 (6 bases). V was clipped by 2 bases and J by 7 bases, with 8 bases between them. This CDR3 spans 12 amino acids. Germline V lookup: CDR1 MGHDK, CDR2 SYGVNS. CDR3 loop: CASSEPEGTQYF. CDR3 nucleotides: TGTGCCAGCAGTGAACCGGAGGGGACCCAGTACTTC.

This clonotype has a handful of counts. The rearrangement joins TRBV12-3 or TRBV12-4 to TRBJ2-3; 13 nucleotides agree with TRBD2. The CDR3 is made up of 17 amino acids. V dropped 4 bases and J dropped 0; count of bases not matched to a gene: 4. The CDR3 region is CASSSPGLAGSTDTQYF. As DNA, the CDR3 is TGTGCCAGCAGTTCGCCGGGACTAGCGGGAAGCACAGATACGCAGTATTTT.

The chain couples TRBV20-1 to TRBJ1-1; TRBD1 might be the D (5 bases). The CDR3 length is 15 residues. Germline lookup yields CDR1 DFQATT and CDR2 SNEGSKA (reference sequence). V lost 3 bases and J 1 base, leaving 15 bases between the germline ends. CDR3: CSASRQPPKNTEAFF. DNA for the CDR3: TGCAGTGCTAGTCGACAGCCTCCGAAGAACACTGAAGCTTTCTTT.

V usage is TRBV6-6 and J usage is TRBJ1-5; D remains ambiguous. CDR1 and CDR2 (germline): MNHNY, SVGAGI (reference sequence). Trimming left V 6 bases short and J 1 base short, with 7 bases between. The CDR3 consists of 13 residues. The CDR3 region is CASRAVSNQPQHF. The CDR3 coding sequence is TGTGCCAGCAGGGCGGTGAGCAATCAGCCCCAGCATTTT.

This clonotype was observed a few times. The V call is TRBV5-4, the J call TRBJ2-7; 10 nucleotides align to TRBD1. Per the germline V gene, CDR1 is SGHNT and CDR2 is YYREEE (reference sequence). V shed 3 bases, J shed 4 bases, and the junction held 7 bases outside the gene matches. The CDR3 is 15 residues long. In DNA form, the CDR3 reads TGTGCCAGCAGCTCACGGACAGGGGGGCCGTACGAGCAGTACTTC. Protein product: CASSSRTGGPYEQYF.

The table lists this clonotype with many counts. An end of the junction differs from the germline gene, which may be a read error. The rearrangement joins TRBV5-5 to TRBJ2-1; either TRBD1 or TRBD2 may supply D (5 bases each). Germline V gene sequence: CDR1 SGHKS, CDR2 YYEKEE (reference sequence). The CDR3 runs 14 residues. In DNA, the CDR3 is TGTGCCAGCAGCCCCGGGGCAGGGCGTAATGAGCAGCTCTTC. This encodes CASSPGAGRNEQLF. Filled out from reference TRBV5-5 and TRBJ2-1, the complete variable domain reads DAGVTQSPTHLIKTRGQQVTLRCSPISGHKSVSWYQQVLGQGPQFIFQYYEKEERGRGNFPDRFSARQFPNYSSELNVNALLLGDSALYLCASSPGAGRNEQLFGPGTRLTVL.

This clonotype was observed at least ten times. The rearrangement uses TRBV29-1 and TRBJ2-5; the D is unclear. The length of the CDR3 is 12 residues. Germline CDR1 is SQVTM and CDR2 is ANQGSEA. V lost 0 bases and J lost 9, with 11 bases in between. For the CDR3, the DNA is TGCAGCGTTGAAGATGGAACTGGTCCCCAGTACTTC. Translation gives CSVEDGTGPQYF.

The chain uses TRBV20-1 and TRBJ2-7; 8 nucleotides align to TRBD2. Germline V gene lookup returns CDR1 DFQATT and CDR2 SNEGSKA (reference sequence). The V segment lost 3 bases and the J segment 0 bases; nucleotides outside the gene matches: 4. CDR3 length: 14 residues. This chain's CDR3 is CSASTGGGSYEQYF. Here the CDR3 DNA reads TGCAGTGCTAGTACCGGGGGGGGCTCCTACGAGCAGTACTTC.

This clonotype was seen a few times. The rearrangement uses TRBV11-2 and TRBJ2-2; D not resolved. Germline V gives CDR1 SGHAT, CDR2 FQNNGV. V gave up 4 bases and J gave up 6 bases, with 6 bases separating them. The CDR3 sequence is 12 residues long. The CDR3 reads CASSSPSGELFF. The CDR3 DNA sequence: TGTGCCAGCAGCTCTCCGTCCGGGGAGCTGTTTTTT. Full variable domain (rest looked up from reference TRBV11-2 and TRBJ2-2): EAGVAQSPRYKIIEKRQSVAFWCNPISGHATLYWYQQILGQGPKLLIQFQNNGVVDDSQLPKDRFSAERLKGVDSTLKIQPAKLEDSAVYLCASSSPSGELFFGEGSRLTVL.

This clonotype came up a few times. The V gene is TRBV6-1, the J gene TRBJ2-3; 7 bases are a match to TRBD2. CDR1 is MNHNS, CDR2 SASEGT, per germline. J was trimmed by 2 bases and V by 5 bases; bases with no gene match: 7. The CDR3 totals 15 residues. CDR3 coding DNA: TGTGCCAGCAGTCAGGCTAGCGGACCCACAGATACGCAGTATTTT. This gives the protein CASSQASGPTDTQYF.

The gene calls are TRBV20-1 and TRBJ1-5; D is uncertain. CDR1 and CDR2 from the germline V gene are DFQATT and SNEGSKA (reference sequence). Trimming removed 4 bases from V and 7 bases from J, with 11 bases in between. This CDR3 region has 12 residues. CDR3 region: CSAMSLGQPQHF. In nucleotides, the CDR3 is TGCAGTGCTATGTCTTTGGGCCAGCCCCAGCATTTT.

The rearrangement uses TRBV6-1 and TRBJ2-5; 13 bases agree with TRBD2. J gave up 2 bases and V 7 bases, and 4 bases lay outside the gene matches. This CDR3 has 15 residues. Germline loops: CDR1 MNHNS, CDR2 SASEGT. The CDR3 coding sequence is TGTGCCAGCAAGCCGGGACTAGCGGGGCAAGAGACCCAGTACTTC. Translation gives CASKPGLAGQETQYF.

This chain connects TRBV28 to TRBJ2-2; 8 bases align to TRBD2. This CDR3 comprises 15 residues. The ends lost 3 bases at V and 5 bases at J; junction bases unmatched: 5. From germline, CDR1 is MDHEN and CDR2 SYDVKM. This chain's CDR3 is CASSLVTSGTGELFF. Here the CDR3 DNA reads TGTGCCAGCAGTTTGGTAACTAGCGGAACCGGGGAGCTGTTTTTT. The whole variable domain, remainder taken from reference TRBV28 and TRBJ2-2, is DVKVTQSSRYLVKRTGEKVFLECVQDMDHENMFWYRQDPGLGLRLIYFSYDVKMKEKGDIPEGYSVSREKKERFSLILESASTNQTSMYLCASSLVTSGTGELFFGEGSRLTVL.

This clonotype was seen more than once but under ten times. The genes are TRBV6-2 or TRBV6-3 and TRBJ2-3; no definite D call. Trimming cost V 2 bases and J 4 bases, with 10 bases left between them. This CDR3 has 14 residues. Germline V gene lookup returns CDR1 MNHEY and CDR2 SVGEGT. The CDR3 nucleotides are TGTGCCAGCAGTTACCAGCGACTTTCAGATACGCAGTATTTT. Protein product: CASSYQRLSDTQYF.

The rearrangement uses TRBV18 and TRBJ2-7; the D gene is possibly TRBD1 (6 bases). CDR3 length equals 18 residues. CDR1 is KGHSH, CDR2 LQKENI, per germline. This CDR3 is CASSPRGSDRLSSYEQYV. The CDR3 nucleotides read TGCGCCAGCTCACCACGTGGGTCGGACAGATTAAGCTCCTACGAGCAGTACGTC.

The chain is built from TRBV6-1 and TRBJ1-4, with 7 bases aligning to TRBD1. J was trimmed by 5 bases and V by 5 bases; bases with no gene match: 5. The CDR3 is 14 amino acids. The germline gives CDR1 MNHNS, CDR2 SASEGT. The CDR3 protein is CASSPGQINEKLFF. Written as DNA, the CDR3 is TGTGCCAGCAGTCCGGGACAGATAAATGAAAAACTGTTTTTT.

This rearrangement joins TRBV12-3 or TRBV12-4 to TRBJ1-1; D not resolved. The V gene lost 2 bases and the J gene lost 4 bases, with 14 bases spanning the gap. This CDR3 contains 15 residues. Written as DNA, the CDR3 is TGTGCCAGCAGTTTAAAGGGCCGGGGAACCACTGAAGCTTTCTTT. It yields the protein CASSLKGRGTTEAFF.

This chain joins TRBV11-2 and TRBJ1-1; D gene uncertain. This CDR3 comprises 15 residues. Looked up from germline, CDR1 is SGHAT and CDR2 is FQNNGV. Between the trimmed V and J ends, which lost 5 bases and 1 base, there was a span of 14 bases. The CDR3 protein is CASSLMALGNTEAFF. The CDR3 DNA is TGTGCCAGCAGCCTCATGGCCTTGGGGAACACTGAAGCTTTCTTT.

This clonotype came up a few times. The chain couples TRBV24-1 to TRBJ1-5, with 9 bases matching TRBD1. The CDR3 sequence is 14 residues long. J lost 2 bases, V lost 7 bases, and 2 bases had no gene match. Germline V gene data show CDR1 as KGHDR and CDR2 as SFDVKD. This CDR3 reads CATSRTGGNQPQHF. The CDR3 DNA reads TGTGCCACCAGCAGGACAGGGGGCAATCAGCCCCAGCATTTT.

The chain joins TRBV11-2 to TRBJ2-3; 11 positions agree with TRBD2. CDR1 and CDR2 from the germline V gene are SGHAT and FQNNGV. The CDR3 length is 19 residues. V trimming: 3 bases; J trimming: 4 bases; junction bases outside the gene matches: 15. Written as DNA, the CDR3 is TGTGCCAGCAGCTTTTTGCCCATATCGACTAGCGGGGAATCAGATACGCAGTATTTT. Its translation: CASSFLPISTSGESDTQYF.

The genes are TRBV6-1 and TRBJ2-3; no definite D call. The CDR3 covers 14 residues. V lost 6 bases to trimming and J lost 2 bases, with 12 bases between them. Germline assignment: CDR1 MNHNS and CDR2 SASEGT. The CDR3 bases are TGTGCCAGCAGGCTTAACCTCCCCACAGATACGCAGTATTTT. This translates into CASRLNLPTDTQYF.

The chain couples TRBV10-3 to TRBJ2-5, with 8 bases lining up with TRBD1. Germline loops: CDR1 ENHRY, CDR2 SYGVKD. V was pared by 1 base and J by 2 bases, with 6 bases of the junction left unmatched. CDR3 length: 16 amino acids. CDR3 sequence reads: CAISEFARGLQETQYF. As DNA, the CDR3 is TGTGCCATCAGTGAGTTTGCCAGGGGGCTGCAAGAGACCCAGTACTTC.

This rearrangement joins TRBV6-1 to TRBJ2-3, with TRBD2 matching 8 bases. CDR3 length: 15 residues. J gave up 3 bases and V 8 bases, and 10 bases lay outside the gene matches. The germline V gene encodes CDR1 MNHNS and CDR2 SASEGT. As DNA, the CDR3 is TGTGCCAGCCGCGACCCACGGGGGGGGACAGATACGCAGTATTTT. Translating it yields CASRDPRGGTDTQYF.

The chain is built from TRBV20-1 and TRBJ1-4; the D is unclear. The V gene's germline CDR1 is DFQATT and CDR2 SNEGSKA (reference sequence). Trimming pared 3 bases from V and 11 bases from J, leaving 13 bases between. The CDR3 totals 12 residues. The CDR3: CSARQSAEKLFF. CDR3 sequence (DNA): TGCAGTGCTAGGCAATCGGCTGAGAAACTGTTTTTT.